One and the same sample provided the 23 T cell receptor beta chains below, sequenced in a study of blood T cell repertoires in COVID-19. Sequencing was performed with immunoSEQ multiplex PCR; in TCRdb, only in-frame clones are kept and a portion is missing. Here the sample spans 100,000 to 150,000 clones, approximately 84% being singletons. The sequencing sample was made of peripheral blood. The receptors stem from a woman aged 80 or older with acute or convalescent COVID-19.

Only a few counts were recorded for this clone. J is TRBJ2-1 and V is TRBV7-9; 14 nucleotides align to TRBD2. This CDR3 is built from 17 residues. Germline V CDR1 and CDR2: SEHNR, FQNEAQ (reference sequence). The V and J ends lost 5 bases and 7 bases, in that order; junction bases with no gene match: 10. The CDR3 DNA reads TGTGCCAGCAGCCCGTCGGGACTAGCGGGAGTAAGGAATGAGCAGTTCTTC. This codes for CASSPSGLAGVRNEQFF.

CDR3 bases: TGCGCCAGCAGTGCTTTGGGCCACTCTGGAAACACCATATATTTT. This encodes CASSALGHSGNTIYF. The chain uses TRBV5-1 and TRBJ1-3; unclear D gene. Per the germline V gene, CDR1 is SGHRS and CDR2 is YFSETQ. The length of the CDR3 is 15 residues. Trimming pared 5 bases from V and 0 bases from J, leaving 12 bases between.

This clone was picked up a small number of times. V usage is TRBV2 and J usage is TRBJ2-3; 7 bases match TRBD1. Germline V gene sequence: CDR1 SNHLY, CDR2 FYNNEI. The J segment lost 1 base and the V segment lost 6 bases, leaving 7 bases of the junction unmatched. CDR3 length: 15 amino acids. The CDR3 region is CASSLGGQGTDTQYF. CDR3 coding DNA: TGTGCCAGCAGCCTCGGCGGACAGGGCACAGATACGCAGTATTTT.

The chain uses TRBV11-3 and TRBJ2-7; D is undetermined. Looked up from germline, CDR1 is SGHNT and CDR2 is YENEEA. The CDR3 is 14 residues long. The V and J ends lost 4 bases and 2 bases respectively, with 12 bases between them. The CDR3 DNA is TGTGCCAGCAGCTCCTCGGGTAAGGCCTACGAGCAGTACTTC. This codes for CASSSSGKAYEQYF.

The chain is built from TRBV5-1 and TRBJ1-5; D perhaps matches TRBD1 (5 bases). The germline V and J ends were trimmed by 0 bases and 1 base, with 8 bases remaining between them. The length of the CDR3 is 15 residues. From germline, CDR1 is SGHRS and CDR2 YFSETQ. The CDR3 sequence is CASSLGQGSNQPQHF. In DNA, the CDR3 is TGCGCCAGCAGCTTGGGCCAGGGCAGCAATCAGCCCCAGCATTTT.

The chain uses TRBV5-8 and TRBJ1-5; D might be TRBD1 (5 bases). This CDR3 region has 17 residues. Trimming cost V 4 bases and J 0 bases, with 17 bases left between them. In germline, CDR1 is SGHTS, CDR2 YDEGEE. The CDR3 is CASSVRRTTYSNQPQHF. The CDR3 DNA is TGTGCCAGCAGCGTTCGACGGACAACGTATAGCAATCAGCCCCAGCATTTT.

This clone has a single count. The chain joins TRBV4-1 to TRBJ2-4; D might be TRBD1 (5 bases). With 4 bases removed from V and 0 bases from J, the gap between germline ends came to 7 bases. Per germline, CDR1 MGHRA and CDR2 YSYEKL. The CDR3 runs 14 residues. The CDR3 bases are TGCGCCAGCAGCCTGGGGCTAGCCAAAAACATTCAGTACTTC. Translating it yields CASSLGLAKNIQYF.

The chain links TRBV6-5 to TRBJ2-7, with D tentatively TRBD2 (5 bases). Germline V gene sequence: CDR1 MNHEY, CDR2 SVGAGI. The V and J ends lost 5 bases and 5 bases respectively, with 13 bases between them. This CDR3 has 13 residues. This chain's CDR3 is CASSNTRIHEQYF. As DNA, the CDR3 is TGTGCCAGCAGTAACACTAGAATCCACGAGCAGTACTTC.

The chain employs TRBV18 and TRBJ2-1; the match to TRBD2 covers 8 bases. There are 14 residues in the CDR3. CDR1 and CDR2 (germline): KGHSH, LQKENI. Trimming cost V 3 bases and J 10 bases; bases outside gene matches: 8. The CDR3 DNA reads TGTGCCAGCTCACCGGGGACTAGGCCCGGGGAGCAGTTCTTC. Its protein is CASSPGTRPGEQFF.

The chain joins TRBV29-1 to TRBJ1-1, with 10 bases identical to TRBD1. Trimming removed 4 bases from V and 0 bases from J; junction bases left unmatched: 14. Germline values: CDR1 SQVTM, CDR2 ANQGSEA. The CDR3 is 18 residues long. As DNA, the CDR3 is TGCAGCGTTGCCCCCGGGCTGGACAGGGGGTCCCTGAACACTGAAGCTTTCTTT. Translating gives CSVAPGLDRGSLNTEAFF.

As to this clone: The same CDR3 can be traced to other DNA sequences in this sample. V is TRBV18 and J is TRBJ2-2, with D unresolved. This CDR3 has 13 amino acids. V was cut by 3 bases and J by 2 bases, with 4 bases left in between. CDR1 is KGHSH and CDR2 is LQKENI in the germline V gene. CDR3 in DNA: TGTGCCAGCTCACCTCAAAACACCGGGGAGCTGTTTTTT. This translates into CASSPQNTGELFF.

This chain's CDR3 is CASSYTDMVNEKLFF. The DNA for the CDR3 is TGTGCCAGCAGTTACACGGACATGGTTAATGAAAAACTGTTTTTT. V usage is TRBV6-6 and J usage is TRBJ1-4, with D perhaps TRBD1 (5 bases). Germline-derived CDR1 and CDR2 are MNHNY and SVGAGI (reference sequence). The CDR3 is 15 residues long. The V and J ends lost 2 bases and 4 bases respectively, with 11 bases between them.

This clone showed up just once. The chain is built from TRBV19 and TRBJ1-2; D might be TRBD1 (6 bases). CDR3 length: 13 residues. The V end was cut by 5 bases, the J end by 5 bases, with 12 bases between. Per germline, CDR1 LNHDA and CDR2 SQIVND (reference sequence). The CDR3 protein is CASSSRGPYGYTF. The CDR3 nucleotides are TGTGCCAGTAGTTCCAGGGGACCTTATGGCTACACCTTC.

CDR3 nucleotide sequence: TGTGCCAGTTGGTTGGACAGGGGGTTCGACGAGCAGTACTTC. Protein sequence: CASWLDRGFDEQYF. The gene calls are TRBV6-5 and TRBJ2-7, with 10 bases matching TRBD1. Germline lookup yields CDR1 MNHEY and CDR2 SVGAGI. V lost 9 bases to trimming and J lost 5 bases; unmatched junction nucleotides: 10. The CDR3 contains 14 residues.

The chain employs TRBV5-6 and TRBJ2-5; 9 bases map to TRBD2. CDR1 and CDR2 (germline): SGHDT, YYEEEE. CDR3 length: 15 amino acids. V dropped 4 bases and J dropped 3; count of bases not matched to a gene: 7. The CDR3 loop is CASSLLGGREETQYF. The CDR3 bases are TGTGCCAGCAGCCTCCTAGGCGGGAGGGAAGAGACCCAGTACTTC. The full variable domain, rest sourced from reference TRBV5-6 and TRBJ2-5, is DAGVTQSPTHLIKTRGQQVTLRCSPKSGHDTVSWYQQALGQGPQFIFQYYEEEERQRGNFPDRFSGHQFPNYSSELNVNALLLGDSALYLCASSLLGGREETQYFGPGTRLLVL.

The chain has TRBV7-2 and TRBJ1-4, with a possible D match to TRBD1 (6 bases). The CDR3 length is 16 residues. The germline V gene encodes CDR1 SGHTA and CDR2 FQGNSA. Trimming stripped 3 bases from V and 3 bases from J, with 14 bases between. The CDR3 here is CASSFRQARPNEKLFF. Written as DNA, the CDR3 is TGTGCCAGCAGCTTCCGACAGGCTCGGCCTAATGAAAAACTGTTTTTT.

This clone appeared a single time. The chain has TRBV29-1 and TRBJ1-3; D gene unclear. V lost 0 bases, J lost 6 bases, and 18 bases lay in between. There are 16 residues in the CDR3. CDR1 is SQVTM and CDR2 is ANQGSEA in the germline V gene. CDR3 sequence reads: CSVEEERGRSENTIYF. As DNA, the CDR3 is TGCAGCGTTGAAGAGGAGCGAGGGAGGTCGGAAAACACCATATATTTT.

CDR3 coding DNA: TGTGCCAGCAGTTTTGGGCGCTTCGGCACAGATACGCAGTATTTT. The encoded protein is CASSFGRFGTDTQYF. The rearrangement joins TRBV27 to TRBJ2-3; no firm D call. Trimming left V 3 bases short and J 1 base short, with 11 bases between. The CDR3 sequence is 15 residues long. CDR1 is MNHEY and CDR2 is SMNVEV in the germline V gene (reference sequence).

The rearrangement uses TRBV7-2 and TRBJ1-2, with 8 bases identical to TRBD1. Germline CDR1 is SGHTA and CDR2 is FQGNSA. The CDR3 loop spans 14 amino acids. Trimming at V came to 4 bases and at J to 5 bases, leaving 6 bases not matched to a gene. The CDR3 sequence: CASSWTGSGYGYTF. The CDR3 region has the DNA TGTGCCAGCAGCTGGACAGGGTCAGGGTATGGCTACACCTTC.

The chain has TRBV6-2 or TRBV6-3 and TRBJ1-1; D gene uncertain. V dropped 2 bases and J dropped 6 bases, with 13 bases sitting between them. CDR3 size: 14 residues. Germline CDR1 is MNHEY and CDR2 is SVGEGT. CDR3 sequence reads: CASSYTGFFSEAFF. The CDR3 region has the DNA TGTGCCAGCAGTTACACCGGGTTTTTTTCTGAAGCTTTCTTT.

The chain combines TRBV5-4 with TRBJ1-2; 9 nucleotides line up with TRBD1. The CDR3 runs 15 residues. In germline, CDR1 is SGHNT, CDR2 YYREEE (reference sequence). J gave up 0 bases and V 3 bases, and 3 bases lay outside the gene matches. The CDR3 DNA reads TGTGCCAGCAGCTCAGGACAGGGGACTAACTATGGCTACACCTTC. Its protein is CASSSGQGTNYGYTF.

The chain is built from TRBV5-4 and TRBJ2-3, with 7 bases fitting TRBD2. Germline V gene sequence: CDR1 SGHNT, CDR2 YYREEE (reference sequence). The length of the CDR3 is 17 residues. V gave up 4 bases and J gave up 0 bases; unmatched junction bases: 11. The CDR3 sequence is CASSGIAGSYSTDTQYF. The CDR3, as DNA: TGTGCCAGCAGCGGGATAGCGGGTTCTTACAGCACAGATACGCAGTATTTT.

The chain links TRBV7-9 to TRBJ2-5, with a weak D call TRBD1 (6 bases). CDR3 size: 13 residues. Germline CDR1 and CDR2: SEHNR and FQNEAQ (reference sequence). V was cut by 5 bases and J by 7 bases, with 14 bases left in between. In DNA, the CDR3 is TGTGCCAGCAGCGACCAGGGGCCCCGGACCCAGTACTTC. This translates into CASSDQGPRTQYF.